This is a list of T cell receptor beta chains from one sample in a study of sequential checkpoint blockade in melanoma. Clones were sequenced by immunoSEQ multiplex PCR, and TCRdb holds only the in-frame ones, with some missing. The data contain 31,000 or so clones, 65% to 90% of them singletons. The material sequenced was CD8+ T cells sorted from blood (inferred from file names), taken from a patient given nivolumab and ipilimumab in sequence. The receptor set was obtained from a human donor with melanoma. CDR3s include the opening cysteine and the closing phenylalanine or tryptophan. A D gene is named only where the DNA matches it firmly. Clone size appears in some rows only: once, few, many, or a class for an expanded clone.

>TRBJ2-7|.|.|TRBV10-3|14
CAISPGQGGYEQYF
TGTGCCATCAGCCCCGGACAAGGGGGCTACGAGCAGTACTTC
>TRBJ2-3|.|.|TRBV28|15
CASSPRVEDTDTQYF
TGTGCCAGCAGTCCCCGAGTTGAGGACACAGATACGCAGTATTTT
>TRBJ1-1|.|.|TRBV4-2|13
CASSQFSGTEAFF
TGTGCCAGCAGCCAATTCTCAGGGACTGAAGCTTTCTTT
>TRBJ1-4|.|.|TRBV28|15
CASSGETGLGEKLFF
TGTGCCAGCAGCGGAGAGACAGGACTCGGGGAAAAACTGTTTTTT
>TRBJ2-7|TRBD2|.|TRBV7-2|16
CASSPRGGRGAYEQHF
TGTGCCAGCAGCCCAAGGGGCGGGAGAGGGGCCTACGAGCAGCACTTC
>TRBJ1-6|.|.|TRBV7-2|15
CASSLLTGILSPLHF
TGTGCCAGCAGCTTGCTTACGGGGATCCTCTCACCCCTCCACTTT
>TRBJ2-7|.|.|TRBV28|14
CASSPRGASYEQYF
TGTGCCAGCAGCCCTCGGGGGGCTTCCTACGAGCAGTACTTC
>TRBJ2-3|TRBD2|.|TRBV27|16
CASSARLAVVTDTQYF
TGTGCCAGCAGTGCCCGACTAGCGGTGGTCACAGATACGCAGTATTTT
>TRBJ2-5|TRBD2|.|TRBV15|20
CATSRVPDGTSGRVVETQYF
TGTGCCACCAGCAGAGTGCCAGACGGGACTAGCGGGAGAGTCGTAGAGACCCAGTACTTC
>TRBJ2-5|TRBD1|.|TRBV23-1|12
CACRDRQETQYF
TGCGCCTGCCGGGACAGGCAAGAGACCCAGTACTTC
>TRBJ2-3|.|.|TRBV25-1|14
CASSDLSLVYTQYF
TGTGCCAGCAGTGACCTATCACTAGTATATACGCAGTATTTT
>TRBJ2-6|.|.|TRBV13|19
CASSFYDGSPHSGANVLTF
TGTGCCAGCAGCTTCTATGACGGGTCGCCCCACTCTGGGGCCAACGTCCTGACTTTC
>TRBJ2-7|TRBD1|.|TRBV9|12
CASSGQGYEQYF
TGTGCCAGCAGCGGACAGGGATACGAGCAGTACTTC
>TRBJ2-7|.|.|TRBV9|14
CASSPDGGPYEQYF
TGTGCCAGCAGCCCGGATGGAGGGCCCTACGAGCAGTACTTC
>TRBJ2-7|.|.|TRBV27|13
CASGEQGPYEQYF
TGTGCCAGCGGAGAACAGGGCCCCTACGAGCAGTACTTC
>TRBJ2-1|.|.|TRBV6-4|15
CASSEGSGTYNEQFF
TGTGCCAGCAGTGAAGGGAGCGGGACATACAATGAGCAGTTCTTC
>TRBJ1-2|.|.|TRBV6-5|12
CASSSGLGGYTF
TGTGCCAGCAGTTCTGGACTAGGTGGCTACACCTTC
>TRBJ2-7|TRBD2|.|TRBV11-2|14
CASSFLAGVPEQYF
TGTGCCAGCAGCTTTCTAGCGGGAGTCCCCGAGCAGTACTTC
>TRBJ2-5|TRBD1|.|TRBV5-4|13
CASSWDRQETQYF
TGTGCCAGCAGCTGGGACAGACAAGAGACCCAGTACTTC
>TRBJ2-1|TRBD2|.|TRBV4-2|13
CASSKAGAGEQFF
TGTGCCAGCAGCAAAGCGGGAGCTGGGGAGCAGTTCTTC
>TRBJ1-1|.|.|TRBV27|17
CASSYNSKTGVTTEAFF
TGTGCCAGCAGTTATAACAGCAAAACCGGTGTTACTACTGAAGCTTTCTTT
>TRBJ2-7|.|once|TRBV2|13
CASSEAGGRAKYF
TGTGCCAGCAGTGAAGCGGGGGGACGGGCAAAGTACTTC
>TRBJ2-1|TRBD2|.|TRBV7-8|18
CASSLIISGGHSYNEQFF
TGTGCCAGCAGCCTAATAATTAGCGGGGGCCATTCCTACAATGAGCAGTTCTTC
>TRBJ1-6|.|.|TRBV28|18
CASSLRNWGGSYNSPLHF
TGTGCCAGCAGTTTAAGAAACTGGGGGGGTTCCTATAATTCACCCCTCCACTTT
>TRBJ2-7|TRBD2|.|TRBV7-6|15
CASSLTSGRAYEQYF
TGTGCCAGCAGCTTAACGAGCGGGAGGGCCTACGAGCAGTACTTC
>TRBJ1-2|TRBD1|once|TRBV7-9|16
CVSSSISGTAFYGYTF
TGTGTCAGCAGCTCTATTTCCGGGACAGCTTTCTATGGCTACACCTTC
>TRBJ1-2|.|.|TRBV7-9|13
CASSLSGGDGYTF
TGTGCCAGCAGCTTATCGGGGGGTGATGGCTACACCTTC
>TRBJ2-2|.|.|TRBV21-1|17
CASSKWVTGEESGELFF
TGTGCCAGCAGCAAGTGGGTGACAGGGGAGGAATCCGGGGAGCTGTTTTTT
>TRBJ2-7|.|once|TRBV28|14
CASSLRGRSYEQYF
TGTGCCAGCAGTTTACGGGGGAGGTCCTACGAGCAGTACTTC
>TRBJ2-7|.|.|TRBV10-3|13
CAISSGSRYEQYF
TGTGCCATCAGTAGCGGCTCAAGGTACGAGCAGTACTTC
>TRBJ1-3|TRBD1|.|TRBV15|18
CATSRDGGQAYSGNTIYF
TGTGCCACCAGCAGAGATGGTGGACAGGCTTACTCTGGAAACACCATATATTTT
>TRBJ2-7|.|.|TRBV1|15
CASSPGQGEGYEQYF
TGCGCCAGCAGCCCTGGACAGGGGGAAGGGTACGAGCAGTACTTC
>TRBJ2-3|TRBD2|.|TRBV7-6|16
CASSKATSGRSDTQYF
TGTGCCAGCAGCAAAGCAACTAGCGGGAGGTCAGATACGCAGTATTTT
>TRBJ2-1|.|.|TRBV7-2|16
CASSTLVRGTNHEQFF
TGTGCCAGCAGCACCCTCGTACGGGGAACGAACCATGAGCAGTTCTTC
>TRBJ2-7|TRBD2|.|TRBV7-6|15
CASSALSGGSYEQYF
TGTGCCAGCAGCGCCCTTAGCGGGGGCTCCTACGAGCAGTACTTC
>TRBJ2-2|.|.|TRBV6-6|12
CASSSPSGELFF
TGTGCCAGCAGTTCCCCGTCCGGGGAGCTGTTTTTT
>TRBJ1-5|TRBD1|.|TRBV19|17
CASSIVHRGWSNQPQHF
TGTGCCAGTAGTATAGTCCACAGGGGTTGGAGCAATCAGCCCCAGCATTTT
>TRBJ2-7|.|.|TRBV27|13
CASSLRTGYEQYF
TGTGCCAGCAGTTTAAGGACTGGATACGAGCAGTACTTC
>TRBJ1-5|TRBD1|.|TRBV4-2|16
CASSQEGTDGHQPQHF
TGTGCCAGCAGCCAAGAGGGGACAGACGGGCATCAGCCCCAGCATTTT
>TRBJ2-2|.|few|TRBV2|11
CASTVDGELFF
TGTGCCAGCACAGTCGACGGGGAGCTGTTTTTT
>TRBJ2-7|TRBD1|.|TRBV2|15
CASTLGQGTSYEQYF
TGTGCCAGCACATTGGGACAGGGGACCTCCTACGAGCAGTACTTC
>TRBJ2-7|.|.|TRBV14|14
CASSQRDSSYEQYF
TGTGCCAGCAGCCAGCGGGACAGTTCCTACGAGCAGTACTTC
>TRBJ2-7|.|.|TRBV6-5|14
CASSYDQAPYEQYF
TGTGCCAGCAGTTACGATCAGGCCCCCTACGAGCAGTACTTC
>TRBJ1-2|TRBD1|.|TRBV11-2|16
CASSLFGSGTAYGYTF
TGTGCCAGCAGCTTATTCGGCTCCGGGACAGCCTATGGCTACACCTTC
>TRBJ2-7|.|.|TRBV7-9|13
CASSPSGVYEQYF
TGTGCCAGCAGTCCCAGCGGAGTCTACGAGCAGTACTTC
>TRBJ2-7|.|.|TRBV15|16
CATSQRRRTASYEQYF
TGTGCCACCAGCCAGAGAAGGAGGACAGCATCCTACGAGCAGTACTTC
>TRBJ1-1|.|.|TRBV11-2|14
CASSFGPRSTEAFF
TGTGCCAGCAGCTTTGGTCCTCGGTCCACTGAAGCTTTCTTT
>TRBJ2-5|.|.|TRBV27|13
CASSFGGPETQYF
TGTGCCAGCAGTTTCGGGGGGCCAGAGACCCAGTACTTC
>TRBJ2-3|.|.|TRBV21-1|15
CASSIRQGATDTQYF
TGTGCCAGCAGCATAAGGCAGGGGGCAACAGATACGCAGTATTTT
>TRBJ2-7|TRBD1|.|TRBV19|16
CASSIDFRTGFYEQYF
TGTGCCAGTAGTATTGATTTCCGGACAGGCTTCTACGAGCAGTACTTC
>TRBJ2-2|TRBD1|once|TRBV28|14
CASSPGTGAGELFF
TGTGCCAGCAGTCCCGGGACAGGGGCCGGGGAGCTGTTTTTT
>TRBJ1-1|.|.|TRBV6-4|13
CASSDTRYTEAFF
TGTGCCAGCAGTGACACCAGATACACTGAAGCTTTCTTT
>TRBJ2-7|.|.|TRBV18|15
CASSPSGGPTYEQYF
TGTGCCAGCTCACCATCCGGGGGACCAACCTACGAGCAGTACTTC
>TRBJ2-7|TRBD1|few|TRBV29-1|13
CSALDRGDNEQYF
TGCAGCGCCCTGGACAGGGGGGATAACGAGCAGTACTTC
>TRBJ2-3|TRBD2|.|TRBV4-1|14
CASSRTSGSSGLDF
TGCGCCAGCAGCCGGACTAGCGGGAGCTCTGGCCTCGATTTT
>TRBJ2-1|TRBD2|once|TRBV7-9|17
CASSLLGREGVRDEQFF
TGTGCCAGCAGCTTACTGGGACGGGAGGGGGTGAGGGATGAGCAGTTCTTC
>TRBJ2-7|TRBD2|.|TRBV10-3|15
CAISESSSGVYEQYF
TGTGCCATCAGTGAGTCGTCTAGCGGGGTCTACGAGCAGTACTTC
>TRBJ2-7|TRBD1|.|TRBV7-9|15
CASSGGDRVSYEQYF
TGTGCCAGCAGCGGGGGGGACAGGGTCTCCTACGAGCAGTACTTC
>TRBJ1-2|TRBD1|.|TRBV10-3|15
CAISELDRGSYGYTF
TGTGCCATCAGTGAGCTCGACAGGGGAAGCTATGGCTACACCTTC